Here is one T cell receptor (beta chain) with its context. The sample is drawn from a study of blood T cell repertoires in COVID-19. Study overall: PBMCs, B-cell-depleted T cells, or T cells provided the cDNA or gDNA that made up the material.

Profiled with immunoSEQ multiplex PCR; TCRdb holds only in-frame clones, not every one. Of hundreds of thousands of clones listed, roughly 90% are singletons. The sequencing input was peripheral blood. The TCR originated in a woman in her twenties or thirties with COVID-19, enrolled during active disease.

The CDR3 region is CASSWGPGGSNQPQHF. The CDR3 DNA reads as TGTGCCAGCAGCTGGGGCCCAGGGGGCTCCAATCAGCCCCAGCATTTT. The chain couples TRBV6-2 or TRBV6-3 to TRBJ1-5, with 8 bases aligning to TRBD1. Trimming took 6 bases from V and 3 from J; bases not matched to a gene: 10. The CDR3 length is 16 residues. Germline CDR1 and CDR2: MNHEY and SVGEGT.